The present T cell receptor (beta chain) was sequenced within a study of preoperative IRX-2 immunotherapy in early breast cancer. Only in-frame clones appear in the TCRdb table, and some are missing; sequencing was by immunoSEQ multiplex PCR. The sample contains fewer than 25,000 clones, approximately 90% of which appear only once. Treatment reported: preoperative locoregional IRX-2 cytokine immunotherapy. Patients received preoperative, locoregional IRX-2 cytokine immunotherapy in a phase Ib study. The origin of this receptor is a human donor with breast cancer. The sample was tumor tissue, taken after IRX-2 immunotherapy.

This chain's CDR3 is CASSFQQGRREKLFF. In DNA form, the CDR3 reads TGTGCCAGCAGCTTTCAACAGGGGAGAAGGGAAAAACTGTTTTTT. The V gene is TRBV7-8, the J gene TRBJ1-4; 7 bases map to TRBD1. Trimming at V came to 3 bases and at J to 8 bases, leaving 9 bases not matched to a gene. The germline V gene encodes CDR1 SGHVS and CDR2 FQNEAQ. This CDR3 comprises 15 residues.